The entry below describes one T cell receptor (beta chain). Splitting of CD4+ cells produced CD45RA+ naive and CD45RA-negative memory subsets. This entry is derived from a study of shared clonotypes between healthy human individuals. On the study more broadly: Per-donor plates numbered three CD4 naive, three CD4 memory, two CD8 naive and one CD8 memory.

Clones were read by immunoSEQ multiplex PCR, and TCRdb kept only the in-frame ones, dropping some. The sample has approximately 2.4 million clones, under 97% seen once. V lost 2 bases and J 6 bases, leaving 14 bases between the germline ends. Germline-derived CDR1 and CDR2 are SGHAT and FQNNGV. The CDR3 length is 14 residues. The V and J genes are TRBV11-2 and TRBJ2-7; the D gene could be TRBD1 or TRBD2 (5 bases each). The TCR sequence derives from a man between 18 and 35 years old in good health. The material sequenced was naive CD4+ T cells sorted from blood. Subset here: CD45RA+ positively selected. The CDR3 nucleotides are TGTGCCAGCAGCTTACTCAGGGAGACGGGCGAGCAGTACTTC. Its protein product is CASSLLRETGEQYF.